The rows below give T cell receptor beta chains drawn from one sample of a study of T cell changes during pregnancy in multiple sclerosis. This table comes from immunoSEQ multiplex PCR, and its TCRdb copy is limited to in-frame clones, with some not included. The sample consists of about 80,000 clones, approximately 94% of them appearing once. The material sequenced was CD4+ T cells from peripheral blood mononuclear cells, taken before pregnancy. These receptors were taken from a female donor with multiple sclerosis, enrolled in a pregnancy study. Both conserved end residues are part of each CDR3. The D gene is left open where the match is weak.

D gene | V gene | CDR3 protein
- | TRBV5-6 | CASSLIQGTDTQYF
- | TRBV30 | CAWRSGQMNTEAFF
TRBD1 | TRBV5-1 | CASSYAPGQEYGYTF
TRBD1 | TRBV19 | CASSNDKDRANTDTQYF
- | TRBV7-9 | CASSPSMRDEQYF
- | TRBV15 | CATSRERGGSYNEQFF
TRBD1 | TRBV6-5 | CASSRDRTYEQYF
TRBD2 | TRBV7-7 | CASSRVAGGIAGELFF
TRBD1 | TRBV19 | CASSLLTGEGVTEAFF
TRBD1 | TRBV6-6 | CASSYSDRGNIQYF
TRBD2 | TRBV9 | CASSVGTSGHEQFF
- | TRBV4-2 | CASSQRISGSALFTEAFF
- | TRBV9 | CASSVEGPGGAGNTIYF
- | TRBV19 | CASRRDRLNTGELFF
- | TRBV10-2 | CASSESNWGGEPQHF
- | TRBV7-9 | CASSLDLASSYEQYF